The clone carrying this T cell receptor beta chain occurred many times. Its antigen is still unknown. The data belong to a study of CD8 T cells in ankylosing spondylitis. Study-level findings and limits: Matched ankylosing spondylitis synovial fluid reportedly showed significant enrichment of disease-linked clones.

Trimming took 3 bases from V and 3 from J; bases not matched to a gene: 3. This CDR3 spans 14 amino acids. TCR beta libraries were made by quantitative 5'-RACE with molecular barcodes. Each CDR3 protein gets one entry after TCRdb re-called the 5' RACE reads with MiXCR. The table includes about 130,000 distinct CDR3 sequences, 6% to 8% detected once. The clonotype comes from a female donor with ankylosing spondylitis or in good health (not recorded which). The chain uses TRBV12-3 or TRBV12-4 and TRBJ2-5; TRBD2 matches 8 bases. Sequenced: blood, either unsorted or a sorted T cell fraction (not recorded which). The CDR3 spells CASSFSGDKETQYF. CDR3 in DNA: TGTGCCAGCAGTTTTAGCGGGGATAAAGAGACCCAGTACTTC.